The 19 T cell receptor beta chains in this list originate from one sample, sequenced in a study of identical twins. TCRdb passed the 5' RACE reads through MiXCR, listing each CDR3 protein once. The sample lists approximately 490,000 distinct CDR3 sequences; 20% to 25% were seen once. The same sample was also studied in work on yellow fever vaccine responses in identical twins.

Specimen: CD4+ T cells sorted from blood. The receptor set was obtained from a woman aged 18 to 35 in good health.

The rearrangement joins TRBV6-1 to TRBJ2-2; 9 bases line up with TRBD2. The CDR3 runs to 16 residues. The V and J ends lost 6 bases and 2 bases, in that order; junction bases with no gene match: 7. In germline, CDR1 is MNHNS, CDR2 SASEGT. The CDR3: CASRQTSGINTGELFF. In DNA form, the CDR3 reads TGTGCCAGCAGACAGACTAGCGGAATAAACACCGGGGAGCTGTTTTTT.

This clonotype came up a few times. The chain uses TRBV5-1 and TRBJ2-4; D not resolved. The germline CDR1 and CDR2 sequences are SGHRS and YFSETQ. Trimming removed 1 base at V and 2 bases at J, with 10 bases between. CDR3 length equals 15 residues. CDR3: CASSLRAETKNIQYF. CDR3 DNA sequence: TGCGCCAGCAGCTTGAGGGCAGAGACCAAAAACATTCAGTACTTC.

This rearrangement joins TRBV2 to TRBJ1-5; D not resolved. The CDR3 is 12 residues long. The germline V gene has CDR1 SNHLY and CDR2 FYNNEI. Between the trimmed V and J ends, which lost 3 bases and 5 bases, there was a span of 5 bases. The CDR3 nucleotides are TGTGCCAGCAGTGACACCGATCAGCCCCAGCATTTT. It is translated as CASSDTDQPQHF.

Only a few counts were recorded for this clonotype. In nucleotides, the CDR3 is TGTGCCAGCAGCTTAGGTTTACTAGCGGGGGGAAATGAGCAGTTCTTC. Translating gives CASSLGLLAGGNEQFF. V and J are TRBV11-2 and TRBJ2-1; 12 nucleotides line up with TRBD2. CDR1 is SGHAT, CDR2 FQNNGV, per germline. The CDR3 has 16 residues. The J segment lost 7 bases and the V segment lost 1 base, leaving 5 bases of the junction unmatched.

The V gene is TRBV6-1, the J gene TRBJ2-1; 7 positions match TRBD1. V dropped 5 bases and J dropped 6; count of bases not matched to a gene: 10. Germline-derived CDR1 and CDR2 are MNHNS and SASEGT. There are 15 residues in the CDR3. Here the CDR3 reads CASSIRDRDPNEQFF. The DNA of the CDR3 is TGTGCCAGCAGTATCCGGGACAGAGACCCCAATGAGCAGTTCTTC.

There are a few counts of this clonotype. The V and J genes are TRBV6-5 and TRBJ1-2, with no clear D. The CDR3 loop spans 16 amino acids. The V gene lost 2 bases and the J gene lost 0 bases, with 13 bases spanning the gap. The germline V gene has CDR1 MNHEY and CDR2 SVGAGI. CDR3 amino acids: CASSYKAENTNYGYTF. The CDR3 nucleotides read TGTGCCAGCAGTTACAAGGCAGAAAATACTAACTATGGCTACACCTTC.

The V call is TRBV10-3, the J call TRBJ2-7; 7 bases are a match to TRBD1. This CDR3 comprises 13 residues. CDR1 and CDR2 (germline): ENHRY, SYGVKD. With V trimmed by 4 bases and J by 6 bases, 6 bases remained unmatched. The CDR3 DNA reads TGTGCCATCAGTGCCGCGGACAGGAGCGAGCAGTACGTC. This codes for CAISAADRSEQYV.

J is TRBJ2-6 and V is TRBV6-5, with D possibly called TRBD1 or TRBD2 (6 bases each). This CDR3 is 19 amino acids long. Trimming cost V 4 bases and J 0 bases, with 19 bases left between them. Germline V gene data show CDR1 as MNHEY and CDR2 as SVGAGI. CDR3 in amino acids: CASSFLRGAYDSGANVLTF. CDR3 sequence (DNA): TGTGCCAGCAGTTTCCTTAGGGGGGCTTACGACTCTGGGGCCAACGTCCTGACTTTC.

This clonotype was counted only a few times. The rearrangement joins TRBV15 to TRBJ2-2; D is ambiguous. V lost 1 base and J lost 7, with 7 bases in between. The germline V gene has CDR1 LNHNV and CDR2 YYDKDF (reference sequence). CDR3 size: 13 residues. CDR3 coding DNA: TGTGCCACCAGCAGAGCCCCAGACGGGGAGCTGTTTTTT. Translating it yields CATSRAPDGELFF.

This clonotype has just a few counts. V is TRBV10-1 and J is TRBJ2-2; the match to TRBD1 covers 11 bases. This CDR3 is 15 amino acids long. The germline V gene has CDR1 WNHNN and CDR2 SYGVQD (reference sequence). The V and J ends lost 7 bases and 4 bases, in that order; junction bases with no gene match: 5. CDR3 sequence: CASTPGTGGTGELFF. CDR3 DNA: TGCGCCAGCACTCCCGGGACAGGGGGCACCGGGGAGCTGTTTTTT.

CDR3 in amino acids: CASSLQGSRAKNIQYF. In DNA, the CDR3 is TGTGCCAGCAGCTTACAGGGGAGTAGGGCCAAAAACATTCAGTACTTC. The rearrangement joins TRBV11-1 to TRBJ2-4; TRBD1 might be the D (6 bases). CDR3 length equals 16 residues. Trimming removed 2 bases at V and 1 base at J, with 12 bases between. Looked up from germline, CDR1 is SGHAT and CDR2 is FQDESV (reference sequence).

The CDR3 region has the DNA TGCGCCACTGCCCTAGCGGGGGTTCCCTACGAGCAGTACGTC. It encodes CATALAGVPYEQYV. The rearrangement links TRBV10-2 to TRBJ2-7; 10 positions match TRBD2. Germline V gives CDR1 WSHSY, CDR2 SAAADI. V lost 10 bases, J lost 2 bases, and 8 bases stayed unmatched. The CDR3 has 14 amino acids.

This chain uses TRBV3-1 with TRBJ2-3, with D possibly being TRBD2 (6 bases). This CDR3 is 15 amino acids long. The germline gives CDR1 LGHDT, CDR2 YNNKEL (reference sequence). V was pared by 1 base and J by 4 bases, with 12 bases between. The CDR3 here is CASSQAPTSSDTQYF. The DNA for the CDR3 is TGTGCCAGCAGCCAAGCACCGACTAGTTCAGATACGCAGTATTTT.

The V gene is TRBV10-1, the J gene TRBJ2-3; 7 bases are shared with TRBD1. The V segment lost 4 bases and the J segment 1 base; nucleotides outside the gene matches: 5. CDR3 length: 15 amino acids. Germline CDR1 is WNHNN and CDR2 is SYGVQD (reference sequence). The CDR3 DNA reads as TGCGCCAGCAGTGCACAGGGGTATGGCACAGATACGCAGTATTTT. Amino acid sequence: CASSAQGYGTDTQYF.

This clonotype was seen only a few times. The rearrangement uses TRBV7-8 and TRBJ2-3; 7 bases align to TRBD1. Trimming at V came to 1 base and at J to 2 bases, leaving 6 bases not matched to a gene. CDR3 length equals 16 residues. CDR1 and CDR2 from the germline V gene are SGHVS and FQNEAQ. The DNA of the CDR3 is TGTGCCAGCAGCTTAGTGAGGGGGCTCACCACAGATACGCAGTATTTT. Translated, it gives CASSLVRGLTTDTQYF.

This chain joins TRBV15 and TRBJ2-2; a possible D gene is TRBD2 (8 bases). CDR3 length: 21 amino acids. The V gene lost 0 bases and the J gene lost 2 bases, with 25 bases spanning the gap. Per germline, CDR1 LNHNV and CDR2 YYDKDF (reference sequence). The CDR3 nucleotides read TGTGCCACCAGCAGAGAACCCCCCGGGAGGGGGCCCCAACGAAACACCGGGGAGCTGTTTTTT. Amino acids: CATSREPPGRGPQRNTGELFF.

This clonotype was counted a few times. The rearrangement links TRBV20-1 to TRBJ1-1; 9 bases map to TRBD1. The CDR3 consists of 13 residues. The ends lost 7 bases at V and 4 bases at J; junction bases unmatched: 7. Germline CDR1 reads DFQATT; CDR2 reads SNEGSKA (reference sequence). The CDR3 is CSGSQGAVTEAFF. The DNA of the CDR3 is TGCAGTGGTTCACAGGGGGCAGTCACTGAAGCTTTCTTT.

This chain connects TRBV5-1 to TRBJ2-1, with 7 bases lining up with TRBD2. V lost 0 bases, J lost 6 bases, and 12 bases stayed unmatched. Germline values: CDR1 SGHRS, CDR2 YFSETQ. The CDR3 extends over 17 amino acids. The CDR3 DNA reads TGCGCCAGCAGCTTGGTTCCAGCGGGGAAATATATCAATGAGCAGTTCTTC. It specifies CASSLVPAGKYINEQFF.

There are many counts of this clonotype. CDR3 sequence reads: CASSLDSLAGHQFF. CDR3 nucleotides: TGTGCCAGCAGTTTGGACAGCCTAGCGGGACACCAGTTCTTC. This chain joins TRBV12-3 or TRBV12-4 and TRBJ2-1; 9 bases align to TRBD2. With V trimmed by 3 bases and J by 13 bases, 10 bases remained unmatched. This CDR3 has 14 residues.